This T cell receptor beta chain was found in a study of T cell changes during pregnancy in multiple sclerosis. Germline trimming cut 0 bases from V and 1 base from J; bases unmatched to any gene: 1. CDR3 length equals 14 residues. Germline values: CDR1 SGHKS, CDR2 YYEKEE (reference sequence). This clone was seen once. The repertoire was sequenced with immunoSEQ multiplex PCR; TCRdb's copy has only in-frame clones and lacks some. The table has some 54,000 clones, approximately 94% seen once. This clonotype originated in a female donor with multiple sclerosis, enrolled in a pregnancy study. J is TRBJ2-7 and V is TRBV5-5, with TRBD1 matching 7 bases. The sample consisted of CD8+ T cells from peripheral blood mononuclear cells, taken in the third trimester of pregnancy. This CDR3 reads CASSLETGSYEQYF. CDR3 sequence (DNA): TGTGCCAGCAGCTTGGAGACAGGGTCCTACGAGCAGTACTTC.